These 9 T cell receptor beta chains share one sample of origin, sequenced in a study of glioma-infiltrating T cells after dendritic cell vaccination. Method: immunoSEQ multiplex PCR; TCRdb's copy keeps in-frame clones and lacks some. This sample has about 570 clones, with roughly 88% found just once. Sequenced material: tumor tissue, taken before dendritic cell vaccination. The receptors stem from a human donor with glioblastoma.

The chain recombines TRBV11-2 with TRBJ1-3, with a tentative D call TRBD1 (6 bases). The CDR3 spans 17 residues. Germline CDR1 and CDR2: SGHAT and FQNNGV. The germline V and J ends were trimmed by 5 bases and 0 bases, with 17 bases remaining between them. The CDR3 reads CASSRRQALGSGNTIYF. The CDR3 DNA follows: TGTGCCAGCAGCCGAAGACAGGCCCTGGGCTCTGGAAACACCATATATTTT.

V gene TRBV21-1 combines with J gene TRBJ2-6; the table's TRBD2 call for D was not verified on the DNA. TRBV21-1 is marked as a pseudogene. The CDR3 runs to 16 residues. CDR3 sequence reads: CASSFSPRSGANVLTF. The DNA for the CDR3 is TGTGCCAGCAGCTTTTCCCCCCGCTCTGGGGCCAACGTCCTGACTTTC.

This chain uses TRBV5-4 with TRBJ1-1; 7 bases are a match to TRBD1. Trimming removed 3 bases from V and 0 bases from J; junction bases left unmatched: 2. This CDR3 region has 14 residues. From germline, CDR1 is SGHNT and CDR2 YYREEE (reference sequence). CDR3 loop: CASSSTGLNTEAFF. The CDR3 DNA follows: TGTGCCAGCAGCTCGACAGGGCTGAACACTGAAGCTTTCTTT.

This chain joins TRBV5-1 and TRBJ2-3; D is perhaps TRBD1 (6 bases). Trimming cost V 0 bases and J 1 base, with 15 bases left between them. The length of the CDR3 is 17 residues. Germline assignment: CDR1 SGHRS and CDR2 YFSETQ. CDR3 in DNA: TGCGCCAGCAGCTTGGGACCCCGGGCAGGGGGCACAGATACGCAGTATTTT. The encoded protein is CASSLGPRAGGTDTQYF.

The chain recombines TRBV6-5 with TRBJ2-7, with D possibly TRBD2 on 5 matching bases. The ends were cut back, 2 bases at V and 2 bases at J, with 16 bases in the middle. The CDR3 consists of 16 residues. Germline-derived CDR1 and CDR2 are MNHEY and SVGAGI. CDR3 DNA: TGTGCCAGCAGTTACGGCCAACCGGGAATGGCCTACGAGCAGTACTTC. This sequence encodes CASSYGQPGMAYEQYF.

The rearrangement uses TRBV2 and TRBJ2-5, with TRBD2 identical over 11 bases. This CDR3 spans 15 amino acids. Germline loops: CDR1 SNHLY, CDR2 FYNNEI. The V and J ends lost 4 bases and 3 bases, in that order; junction bases with no gene match: 4. The CDR3 loop reads CASSGGSGGEETQYF. CDR3 sequence (DNA): TGTGCCAGCAGTGGTGGTAGCGGGGGGGAAGAGACCCAGTACTTC.

V is TRBV29-1 and J is TRBJ1-1, with TRBD1 matching 11 bases. The CDR3 has 13 residues. Germline values: CDR1 SQVTM, CDR2 ANQGSEA. Trimming at V came to 6 bases and at J to 5 bases, leaving 5 bases not matched to a gene. The CDR3 region is CSVYGTGGTEAFF. CDR3 nucleotide sequence: TGCAGCGTGTACGGGACAGGGGGAACTGAAGCTTTCTTT.

The genes are TRBV27 and TRBJ1-2; tentatively, D is TRBD1 (5 bases). Germline loops: CDR1 MNHEY, CDR2 SMNVEV (reference sequence). The V end lost 6 bases, the J end lost 6 bases, and 26 bases lay between the germline ends. The CDR3 has 17 residues. This chain's CDR3 is CASSPIDRGAKGDGYTF. Written as DNA, the CDR3 is TGTGCCAGCAGCCCCATTGACCGCGGGGCTAAAGGGGATGGCTACACCTTC.

This clone was detected once. The chain recombines TRBV6-1 with TRBJ1-5; D is uncertain. The germline V gene encodes CDR1 MNHNS and CDR2 SASEGT. CDR3 length: 14 residues. Between the trimmed V and J ends, which lost 2 bases and 7 bases, there was a span of 12 bases. In DNA, the CDR3 is TGTGCCAGCAGTGAAATGAGGGTAGGGCAGCCCCAGCATTTT. It translates to CASSEMRVGQPQHF.